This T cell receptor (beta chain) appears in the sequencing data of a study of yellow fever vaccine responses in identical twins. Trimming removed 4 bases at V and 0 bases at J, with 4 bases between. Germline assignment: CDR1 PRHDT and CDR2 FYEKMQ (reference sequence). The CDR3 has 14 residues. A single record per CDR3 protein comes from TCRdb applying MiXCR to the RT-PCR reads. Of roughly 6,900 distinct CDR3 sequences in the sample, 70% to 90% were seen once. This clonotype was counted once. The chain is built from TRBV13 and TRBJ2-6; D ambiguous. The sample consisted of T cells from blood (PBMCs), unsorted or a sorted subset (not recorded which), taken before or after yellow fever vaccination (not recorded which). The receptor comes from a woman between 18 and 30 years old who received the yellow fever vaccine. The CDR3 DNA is TGTGCCAGCAGCTGGAGCTCTGGGGCCAACGTCCTGACTTTC. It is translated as CASSWSSGANVLTF.